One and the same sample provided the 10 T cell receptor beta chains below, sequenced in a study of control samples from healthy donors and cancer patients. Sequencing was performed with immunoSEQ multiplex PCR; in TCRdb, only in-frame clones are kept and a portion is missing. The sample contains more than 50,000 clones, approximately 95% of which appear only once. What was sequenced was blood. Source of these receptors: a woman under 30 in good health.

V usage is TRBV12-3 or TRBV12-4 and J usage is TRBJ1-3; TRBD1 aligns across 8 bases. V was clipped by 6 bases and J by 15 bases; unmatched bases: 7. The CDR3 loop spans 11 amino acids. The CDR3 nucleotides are TGTGCCAGCAGACATGGACAGGGACAATATTTT. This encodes CASRHGQGQYF.

In DNA form, the CDR3 reads TGTGCCTGGAAGCCGGGACAGGGGGACACCGGGGAGCTGTTTTTT. Protein: CAWKPGQGDTGELFF. This chain links TRBV30 with TRBJ2-2; TRBD1 matches at 11 bases. CDR3 length: 15 residues. V trimming: 4 bases; J trimming: 3 bases; junction bases outside the gene matches: 4. The germline CDR1 and CDR2 sequences are GTSNPN and SVGIG (reference sequence).

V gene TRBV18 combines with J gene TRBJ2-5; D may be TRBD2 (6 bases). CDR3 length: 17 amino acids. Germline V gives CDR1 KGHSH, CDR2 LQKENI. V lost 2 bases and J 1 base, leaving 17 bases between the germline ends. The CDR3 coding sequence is TGTGCCAGCTCACCATCGGCGGGGTTGTCCCCCCAAGAGACCCAGTACTTC. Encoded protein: CASSPSAGLSPQETQYF.

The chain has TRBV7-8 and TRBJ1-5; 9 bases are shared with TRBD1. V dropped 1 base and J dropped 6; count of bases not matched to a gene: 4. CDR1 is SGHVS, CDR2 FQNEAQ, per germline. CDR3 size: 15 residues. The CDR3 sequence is CASSLGDRGTQPQHF. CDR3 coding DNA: TGTGCCAGCAGCTTAGGCGACAGGGGGACTCAGCCCCAGCATTTT.

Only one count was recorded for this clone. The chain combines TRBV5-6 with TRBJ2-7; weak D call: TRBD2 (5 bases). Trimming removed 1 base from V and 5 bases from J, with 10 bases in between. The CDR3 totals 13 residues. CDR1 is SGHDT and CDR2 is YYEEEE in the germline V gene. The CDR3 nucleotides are TGTGCCAGCAGCTTGATCCTAGCCCACGAGCAGTACTTC. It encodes CASSLILAHEQYF.

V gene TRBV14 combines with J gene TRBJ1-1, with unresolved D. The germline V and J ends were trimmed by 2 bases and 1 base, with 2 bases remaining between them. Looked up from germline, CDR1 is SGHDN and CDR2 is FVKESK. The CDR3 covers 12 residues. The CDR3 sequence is CASSQTNTEAFF. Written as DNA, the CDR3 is TGTGCCAGCAGCCAAACGAACACTGAAGCTTTCTTT.

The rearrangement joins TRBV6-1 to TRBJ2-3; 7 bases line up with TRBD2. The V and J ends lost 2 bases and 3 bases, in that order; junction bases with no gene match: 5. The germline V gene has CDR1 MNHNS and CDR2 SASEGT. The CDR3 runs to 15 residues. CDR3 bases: TGTGCCAGCAGTGAATCTAGCGGCGGGACAGATACGCAGTATTTT. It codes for CASSESSGGTDTQYF.

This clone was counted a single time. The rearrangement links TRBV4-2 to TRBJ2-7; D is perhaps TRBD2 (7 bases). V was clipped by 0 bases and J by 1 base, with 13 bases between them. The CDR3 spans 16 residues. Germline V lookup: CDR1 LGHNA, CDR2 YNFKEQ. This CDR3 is CASSQDAGAPSYEQYF. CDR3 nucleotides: TGTGCCAGCAGCCAAGACGCGGGGGCGCCTTCCTACGAGCAGTACTTC.

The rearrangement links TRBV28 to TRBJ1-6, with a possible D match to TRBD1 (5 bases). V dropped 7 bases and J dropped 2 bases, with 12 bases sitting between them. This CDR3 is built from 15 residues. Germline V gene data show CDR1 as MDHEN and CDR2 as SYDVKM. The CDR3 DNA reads TGTGCCAGCACCCAGGGATCGACCTATAATTCACCCCTCCACTTT. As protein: CASTQGSTYNSPLHF. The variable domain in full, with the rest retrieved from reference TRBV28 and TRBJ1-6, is DVKVTQSSRYLVKRTGEKVFLECVQDMDHENMFWYRQDPGLGLRLIYFSYDVKMKEKGDIPEGYSVSREKKERFSLILESASTNQTSMYLCASTQGSTYNSPLHFGNGTRLTVT.

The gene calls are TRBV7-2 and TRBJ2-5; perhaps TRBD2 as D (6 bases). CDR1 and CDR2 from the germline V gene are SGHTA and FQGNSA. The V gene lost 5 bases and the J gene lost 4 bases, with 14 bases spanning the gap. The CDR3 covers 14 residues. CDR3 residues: CASSPSTSRETQYF. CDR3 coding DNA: TGTGCCAGCAGCCCTAGTACTAGCAGAGAGACCCAGTACTTC.